The clone carrying this T cell receptor (beta chain) has ten or more counts. This sample was included in a study of T cells in Graves' hyperthyroidism and ophthalmopathy. Researchers took RNA transcripts and amplified the TCR beta CDR3 regions from them. The HTBI primer set served for first-round RT-PCR of the TCR CDR3. TCRdb processed the multiplex PCR reads anew with MiXCR; each CDR3 protein has one entry. The sample consists of some 510,000 distinct CDR3 sequences, around 21% of them appearing once. CDR3 length: 14 residues. With V trimmed by 7 bases and J by 3 bases, 5 bases remained unmatched. CDR1 is SNHLY, CDR2 FYNNEI, per germline.

This TCR was recovered from a man aged 18-30 years with Graves' hyperthyroidism. The V call is TRBV2, the J call TRBJ1-5; 8 nucleotides line up with TRBD1. Input material: blood. In DNA form, the CDR3 reads TGTGCCAGCAAAAGGACAGGGAACAATCAGCCCCAGCATTTT. Protein sequence: CASKRTGNNQPQHF.